This T cell receptor (beta chain) came from a study of graft-versus-host responses after intestinal transplantation. Study-level information: Uniformly, recipients were administered anti-thymocyte globulin induction with subsequent tacrolimus and steroids for approximately three years.

Clones were read by immunoSEQ multiplex PCR, and TCRdb kept only the in-frame ones, dropping some. The table lists 90,000 or so clones, roughly 80% of them singletons. Study results and caveats: Recipient marrow contained GvH clones, some of which appeared first in ileum or blood. High graft-versus-host to host-versus-graft clonal ratios were seen in allografts of patients with graft-donor T cell macrochimerism.

This clone was counted between two and nine times. The antigen remains unidentified. Germline V lookup: CDR1 MNHNS, CDR2 SASEGT. The CDR3 length is 13 residues. Trimming removed 3 bases from V and 7 bases from J, with 7 bases in between. The chain employs TRBV6-1 and TRBJ1-6; D possibly corresponds to TRBD1 (5 bases). The origin of this receptor is a human donor who received an intestinal transplant. This specimen was unstimulated CD4+ T cells sorted from spleen or lymph node cells, taken before intestinal transplant. CDR3 loop: CASSDQGNSPLHF. DNA of the CDR3: TGTGCCAGCAGTGACCAGGGCAATTCACCCCTCCACTTT.